This note documents a single TCR beta chain sequence. This receptor's antigen is unknown. The input lacks base qualities; no much larger clone sits a single base away. The data stem from a study of blood T cell repertoires in COVID-19 (TCRdb year 2020). Study-wide context: Collaborator samples came from the United States, Italy and Spain and covered acute and convalescent phases of COVID-19. Nearly every sample came with metadata listing a de-identified subject ID, COVID-19 status, age in years and sex. Where HLA class I and class II types were available, the types were taken from metadata supplied by the sample provider, not from assay-based typing. The dataset comprised deeply sampled blood TCRbeta repertoires from subjects exposed to, actively infected with, or recovered from COVID-19. The prospective study material was composed of cDNA or gDNA derived from T cells, B-cell-depleted T cells, or PBMCs. The repertoires were made available in a free public database intended to serve as a resource for research on the immune response to SARS-CoV-2. The samples were drawn from two sources: the first 160 participants of the ongoing ImmuneRACE study, and 1,000 to 1,500 subjects contributed by 6 global collaborators.

Here is what the overall study found, with its caveats: How much clinical and demographic metadata was included differed by source and by participant, and the metadata was provided uncurated.

TCRbeta CDR3 regions were amplified from genomic DNA by means of the immunoSEQ Assay, a bias-controlled multiplex PCR. Per the original workflow: Within the assay, amplification of reference gene primers was used to estimate how many nucleated cells each sample contained. To quantify the absolute abundance of each unique TCRbeta CDR3 rearrangement, sequence reads were collapsed and filtered. For each sample, productive Simpson clonality was calculated as the square root of Simpson's diversity index across productive rearrangements. The immuneACCESS repertoire file appears here via TCRdb, limited to in-frame rearrangements. These files lack a portion of the clones; in checked studies, under half of the deficit traces to unresolved V genes, and the cause of the others is not known. D and trimming were read from the DNA, whereas the V and J calls and clone size are those reported in that table. Across this sample there are 66,000 or so clones, with roughly 77% seen only once. Together, the top ten hold roughly 9.7% of the sample.

Collaborating institutions collected whole blood in K2EDTA tubes following their own protocols. For TCRbeta analysis, collaborator samples were shipped as frozen whole blood, as isolated PBMCs, or as DNA extracted from either sample type. This receptor was obtained from a human donor in a cohort sampled during active COVID-19. Sequenced sample: peripheral blood.

The DNA sequence follows: TGTGCCAGCATTCAGGGTGGAAACTACGAGCAGTACTTC. Translated, it gives CASIQGGNYEQYF. The chain was built from TRBV28 and TRBJ2-7; a tentative D match to TRBD1 spans 5 bases. Measured from the cysteine to the phenylalanine, the CDR3 is 13 residues long. CDR3 DNA is the only sequence kept; it has 39 bases, read in frame from the first base. The germline V gene supplies CDR1 MDHEN and CDR2 SYDVKM. The trim is 7 bases for V and 3 bases for J, with a gap of 13 bases between the germline ends.